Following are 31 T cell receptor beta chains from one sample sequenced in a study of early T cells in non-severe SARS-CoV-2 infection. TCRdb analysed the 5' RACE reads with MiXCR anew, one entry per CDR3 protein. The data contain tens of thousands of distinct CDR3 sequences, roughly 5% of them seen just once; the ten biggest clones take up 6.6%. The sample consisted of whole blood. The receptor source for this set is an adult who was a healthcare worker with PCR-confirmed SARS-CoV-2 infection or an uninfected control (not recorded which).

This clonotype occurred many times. The CDR3 sequence is CASSGWVGEAFF. The DNA of the CDR3 is TGTGCTAGTTCTGGGTGGGTCGGTGAAGCTTTCTTT. The chain uses TRBV12-5 and TRBJ1-1; D gene uncertain. The CDR3 runs to 12 residues. V lost 8 bases, J lost 7 bases, and 14 bases lay in between. The V gene's germline CDR1 is LGHNT and CDR2 FRNRAP.

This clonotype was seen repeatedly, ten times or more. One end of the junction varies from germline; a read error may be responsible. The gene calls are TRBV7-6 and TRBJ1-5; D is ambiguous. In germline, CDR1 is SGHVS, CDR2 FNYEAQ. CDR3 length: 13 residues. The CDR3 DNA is TGTGCCAGCAGCATAGCCAACAATCAGCCCCAGCATTTT. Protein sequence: CASSIANNQPQHF. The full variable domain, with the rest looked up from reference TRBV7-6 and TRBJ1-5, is GAGVSQSPRYKVTKRGQDVALRCDPISGHVSLYWYRQALGQGPEFLTYFNYEAQQDKSGLPNDRFSAERPEGSISTLTIQRTEQRDSAMYRCASSIANNQPQHFGDGTRLSIL.

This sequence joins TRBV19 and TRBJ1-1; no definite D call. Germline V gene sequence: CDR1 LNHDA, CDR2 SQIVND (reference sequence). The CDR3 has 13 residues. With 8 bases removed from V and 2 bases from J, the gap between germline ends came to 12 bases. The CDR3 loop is CASHRWPNTEAFF. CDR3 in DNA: TGTGCCAGTCATCGTTGGCCTAACACTGAAGCTTTCTTT. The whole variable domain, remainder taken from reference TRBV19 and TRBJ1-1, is DGGITQSPKYLFRKEGQNVTLSCEQNLNHDAMYWYRQDPGQGLRLIYYSQIVNDFQKGDIAEGYSVSREKKESFPLTVTSAQKNPTAFYLCASHRWPNTEAFFGQGTRLTVV.

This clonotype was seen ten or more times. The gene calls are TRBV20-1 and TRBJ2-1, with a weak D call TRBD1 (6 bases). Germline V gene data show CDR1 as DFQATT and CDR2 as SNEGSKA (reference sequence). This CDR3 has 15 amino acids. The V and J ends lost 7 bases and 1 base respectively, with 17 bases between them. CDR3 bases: TGCAGTGTGAAAAGGCAGGGGTGGTCCTACAATGAGCAGTTCTTC. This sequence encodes CSVKRQGWSYNEQFF.

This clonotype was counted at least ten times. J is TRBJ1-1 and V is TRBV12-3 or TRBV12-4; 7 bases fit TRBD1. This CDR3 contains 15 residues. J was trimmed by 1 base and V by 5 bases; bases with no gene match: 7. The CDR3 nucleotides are TGTGCCAGCAGTCAGGGACAGCGTAGGAACACTGAAGCTTTCTTT. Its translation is CASSQGQRRNTEAFF.

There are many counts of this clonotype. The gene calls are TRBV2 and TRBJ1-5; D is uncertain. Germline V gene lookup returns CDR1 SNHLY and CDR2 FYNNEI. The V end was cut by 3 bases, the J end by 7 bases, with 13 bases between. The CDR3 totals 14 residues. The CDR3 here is CASSEEILGQPQHF. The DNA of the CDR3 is TGTGCCAGCAGTGAGGAGATTTTGGGGCAGCCCCAGCATTTT.

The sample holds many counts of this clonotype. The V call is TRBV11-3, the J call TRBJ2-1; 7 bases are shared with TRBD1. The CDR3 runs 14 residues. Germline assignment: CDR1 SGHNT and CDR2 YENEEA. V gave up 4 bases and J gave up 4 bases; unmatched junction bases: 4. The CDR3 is CASSSQGKYNEQFF. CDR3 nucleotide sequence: TGTGCCAGCAGCTCACAGGGGAAGTACAATGAGCAGTTCTTC.

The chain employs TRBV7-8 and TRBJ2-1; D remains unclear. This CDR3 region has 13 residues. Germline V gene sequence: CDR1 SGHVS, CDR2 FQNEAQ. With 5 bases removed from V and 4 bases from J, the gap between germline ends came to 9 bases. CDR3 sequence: CASSNRKYNEQFF. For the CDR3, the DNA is TGTGCCAGCAGCAATAGAAAATACAATGAGCAGTTCTTC.

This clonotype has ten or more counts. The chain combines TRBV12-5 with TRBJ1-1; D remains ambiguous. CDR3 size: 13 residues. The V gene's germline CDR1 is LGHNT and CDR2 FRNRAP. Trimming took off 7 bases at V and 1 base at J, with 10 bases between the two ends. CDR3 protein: CASEEQPNTEAFF. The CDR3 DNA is TGTGCTAGTGAAGAACAGCCGAACACTGAAGCTTTCTTT.

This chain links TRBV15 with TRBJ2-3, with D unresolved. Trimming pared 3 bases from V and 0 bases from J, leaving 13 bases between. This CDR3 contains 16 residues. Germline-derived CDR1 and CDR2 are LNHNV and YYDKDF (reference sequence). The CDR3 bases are TGTGCCACCAGCAGCCTGACAAAGTCTAGCACAGATACGCAGTATTTT. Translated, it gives CATSSLTKSSTDTQYF.

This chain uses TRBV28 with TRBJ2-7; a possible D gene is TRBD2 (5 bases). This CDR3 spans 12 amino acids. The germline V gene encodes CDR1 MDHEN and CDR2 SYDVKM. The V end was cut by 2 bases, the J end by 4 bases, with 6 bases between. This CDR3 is CASSLRGYEQYF. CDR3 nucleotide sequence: TGTGCCAGCAGTTTACGAGGGTACGAGCAGTACTTC.

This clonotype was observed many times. Written as DNA, the CDR3 is TGTGCCAGCAGGGTTAAAACAGGGGGATCAAATGGCTACACCTTC. Residues: CASRVKTGGSNGYTF. The V call is TRBV2, the J call TRBJ1-2, with 8 bases that match TRBD1. The ends lost 6 bases at V and 6 bases at J; junction bases unmatched: 12. CDR1 and CDR2 (germline): SNHLY, FYNNEI. CDR3 length: 15 amino acids.

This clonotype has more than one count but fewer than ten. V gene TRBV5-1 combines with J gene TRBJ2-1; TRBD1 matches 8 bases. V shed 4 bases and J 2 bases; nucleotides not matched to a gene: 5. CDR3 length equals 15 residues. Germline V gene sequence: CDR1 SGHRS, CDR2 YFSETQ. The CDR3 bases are TGCGCCAGCAGCACCTGGACAGGGACCTACAATGAGCAGTTCTTC. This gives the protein CASSTWTGTYNEQFF.

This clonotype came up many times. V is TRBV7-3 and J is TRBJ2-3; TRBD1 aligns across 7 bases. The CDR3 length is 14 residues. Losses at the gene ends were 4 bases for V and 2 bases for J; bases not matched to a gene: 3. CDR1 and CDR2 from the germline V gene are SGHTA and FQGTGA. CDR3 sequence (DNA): TGTGCCAGCAGCTCGACAGGGTACACAGATACGCAGTATTTT. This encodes CASSSTGYTDTQYF. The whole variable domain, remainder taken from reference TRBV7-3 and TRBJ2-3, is GAGVSQTPSNKVTEKGKYVELRCDPISGHTALYWYRQSLGQGPEFLIYFQGTGAADDSGLPNDRFFAVRPEGSVSTLKIQRTERGDSAVYLCASSSTGYTDTQYFGPGTRLTVL.

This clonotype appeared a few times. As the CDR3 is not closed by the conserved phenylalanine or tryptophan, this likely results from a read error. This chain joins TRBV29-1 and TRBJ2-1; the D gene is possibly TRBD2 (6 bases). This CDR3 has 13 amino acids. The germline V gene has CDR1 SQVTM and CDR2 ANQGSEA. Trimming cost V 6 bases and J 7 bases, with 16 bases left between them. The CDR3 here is CSVRPPGGNEQFL. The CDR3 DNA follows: TGCAGCGTCCGTCCCCCTGGGGGGAATGAGCAGTTCTTG.

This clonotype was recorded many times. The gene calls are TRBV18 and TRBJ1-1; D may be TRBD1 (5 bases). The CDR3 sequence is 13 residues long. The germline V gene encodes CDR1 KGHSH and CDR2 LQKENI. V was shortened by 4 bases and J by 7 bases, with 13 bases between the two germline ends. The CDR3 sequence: CASSQGRVNEAFF. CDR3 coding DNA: TGTGCCAGCTCACAAGGCAGGGTTAATGAAGCTTTCTTT. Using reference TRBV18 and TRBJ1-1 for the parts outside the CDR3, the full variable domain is NAGVMQNPRHLVRRRGQEARLRCSPMKGHSHVYWYRQLPEEGLKFMVYLQKENIIDESGMPKERFSAEFPKEGPSILRIQQVVRGDSAAYFCASSQGRVNEAFFGQGTRLTVV.

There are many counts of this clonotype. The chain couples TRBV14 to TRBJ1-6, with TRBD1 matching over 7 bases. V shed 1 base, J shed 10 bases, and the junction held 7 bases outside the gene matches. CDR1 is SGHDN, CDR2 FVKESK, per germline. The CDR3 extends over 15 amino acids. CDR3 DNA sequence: TGTGCCAGCAGCCAAGGAGACAGGGTGAACTCACCCCTCCACTTT. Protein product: CASSQGDRVNSPLHF.

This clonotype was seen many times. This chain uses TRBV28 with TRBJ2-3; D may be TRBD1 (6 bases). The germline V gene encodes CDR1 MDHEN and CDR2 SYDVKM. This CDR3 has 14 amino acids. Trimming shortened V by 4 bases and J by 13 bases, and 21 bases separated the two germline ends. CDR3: CASSSPSLLGQKYF. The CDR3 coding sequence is TGTGCCAGCAGTTCCCCATCCCTACTAGGACAGAAGTATTTT.

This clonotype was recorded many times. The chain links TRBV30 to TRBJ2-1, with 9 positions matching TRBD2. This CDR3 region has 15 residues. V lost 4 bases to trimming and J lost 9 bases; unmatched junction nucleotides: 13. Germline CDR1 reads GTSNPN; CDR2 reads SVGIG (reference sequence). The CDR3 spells CAWIRSGRVYGEQFF. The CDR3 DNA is TGTGCCTGGATTCGTAGCGGGAGAGTATACGGTGAGCAGTTCTTC.

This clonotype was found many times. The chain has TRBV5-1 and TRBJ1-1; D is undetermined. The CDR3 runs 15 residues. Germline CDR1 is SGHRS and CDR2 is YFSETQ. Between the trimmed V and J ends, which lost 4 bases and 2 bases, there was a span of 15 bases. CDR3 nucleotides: TGCGCCAGCAGCGGGAACAGCCGACAAAACACTGAAGCTTTCTTT. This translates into CASSGNSRQNTEAFF.

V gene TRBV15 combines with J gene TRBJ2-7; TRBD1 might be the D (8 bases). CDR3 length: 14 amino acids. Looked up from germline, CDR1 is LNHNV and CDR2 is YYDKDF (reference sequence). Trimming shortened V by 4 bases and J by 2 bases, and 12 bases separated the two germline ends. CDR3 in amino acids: CATSIQGGPYEQYF. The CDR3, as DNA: TGTGCCACCAGCATACAGGGGGGGCCCTACGAGCAGTACTTC. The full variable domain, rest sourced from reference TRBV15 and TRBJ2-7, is DAMVIQNPRYQVTQFGKPVTLSCSQTLNHNVMYWYQQKSSQAPKLLFHYYDKDFNNEADTPDNFQSRRPNTSFCFLDIRSPGLGDTAMYLCATSIQGGPYEQYFGPGTRLTVT.

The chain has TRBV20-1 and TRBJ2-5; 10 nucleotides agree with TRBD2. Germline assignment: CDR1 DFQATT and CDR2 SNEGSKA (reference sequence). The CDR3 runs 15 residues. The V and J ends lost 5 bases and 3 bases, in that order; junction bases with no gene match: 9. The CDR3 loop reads CSAHSRTSGKETQYF. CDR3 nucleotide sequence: TGCAGTGCTCACTCCCGGACTAGCGGAAAAGAGACCCAGTACTTC.

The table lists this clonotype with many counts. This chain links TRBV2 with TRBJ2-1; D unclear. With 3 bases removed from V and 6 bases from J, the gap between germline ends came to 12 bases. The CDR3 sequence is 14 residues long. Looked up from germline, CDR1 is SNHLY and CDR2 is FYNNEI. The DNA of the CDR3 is TGTGCCAGCAGTGAGATTGGACGTTCCAATGAGCAGTTCTTC. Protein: CASSEIGRSNEQFF.

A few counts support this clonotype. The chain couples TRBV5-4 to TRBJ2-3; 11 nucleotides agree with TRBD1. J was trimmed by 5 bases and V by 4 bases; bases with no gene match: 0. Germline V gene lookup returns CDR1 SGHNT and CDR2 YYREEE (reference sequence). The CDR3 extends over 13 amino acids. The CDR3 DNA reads TGTGCCAGCAGCGGGACAGGGGGAGATACGCAGTATTTT. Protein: CASSGTGGDTQYF.

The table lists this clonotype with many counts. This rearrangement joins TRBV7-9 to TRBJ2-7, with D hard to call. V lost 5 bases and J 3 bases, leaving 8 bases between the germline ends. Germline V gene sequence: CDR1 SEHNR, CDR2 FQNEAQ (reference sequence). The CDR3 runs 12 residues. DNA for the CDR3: TGTGCCAGCAGCCTAACCAGCTACGAGCAGTACTTC. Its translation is CASSLTSYEQYF.

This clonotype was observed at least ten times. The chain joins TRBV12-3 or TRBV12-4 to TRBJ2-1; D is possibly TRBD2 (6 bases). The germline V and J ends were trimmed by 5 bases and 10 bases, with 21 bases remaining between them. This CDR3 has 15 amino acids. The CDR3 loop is CASSPSTDPRGEQFF. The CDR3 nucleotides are TGTGCCAGCAGTCCCTCTACGGACCCACGGGGGGAGCAGTTCTTC.

The DNA for the CDR3 is TGTGCCAGCAGCGCCTCTGGGGGAGGGCGAGAGACCCAGTACTTC. It translates to CASSASGGGRETQYF. This chain uses TRBV9 with TRBJ2-5, with 7 bases fitting TRBD2. The V gene end was trimmed by 3 bases and the J gene end by 4 bases; junction bases not matched to a gene: 9. The length of the CDR3 is 15 residues. Germline V lookup: CDR1 SGDLS, CDR2 YYNGEE.

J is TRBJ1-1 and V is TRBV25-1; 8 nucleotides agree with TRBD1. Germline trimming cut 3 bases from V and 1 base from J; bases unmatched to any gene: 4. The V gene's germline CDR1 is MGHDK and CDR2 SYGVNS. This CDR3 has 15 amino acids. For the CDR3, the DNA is TGTGCCAGCAGTGACCCTGGACAGGGGAACACTGAAGCTTTCTTT. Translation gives CASSDPGQGNTEAFF.

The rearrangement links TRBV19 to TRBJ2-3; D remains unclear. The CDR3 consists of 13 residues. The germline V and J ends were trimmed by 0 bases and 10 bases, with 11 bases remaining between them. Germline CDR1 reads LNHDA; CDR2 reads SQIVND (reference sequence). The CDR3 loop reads CASSIDAPHPQYF. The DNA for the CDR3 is TGTGCCAGTAGTATAGACGCTCCCCACCCGCAGTATTTT. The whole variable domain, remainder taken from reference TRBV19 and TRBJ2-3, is DGGITQSPKYLFRKEGQNVTLSCEQNLNHDAMYWYRQDPGQGLRLIYYSQIVNDFQKGDIAEGYSVSREKKESFPLTVTSAQKNPTAFYLCASSIDAPHPQYFGPGTRLTVL.

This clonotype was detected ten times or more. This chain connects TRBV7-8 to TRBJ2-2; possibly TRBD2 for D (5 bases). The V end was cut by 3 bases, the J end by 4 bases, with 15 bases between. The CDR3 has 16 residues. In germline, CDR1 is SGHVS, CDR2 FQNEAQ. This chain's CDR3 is CASSFRPGSSTGELFF. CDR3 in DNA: TGTGCCAGCAGCTTCAGACCGGGGTCTAGCACCGGGGAGCTGTTTTTT.

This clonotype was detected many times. Here the CDR3 reads CASSFFIPGQGNTGELFF. The CDR3 nucleotides read TGTGCCAGCAGTTTCTTCATCCCGGGACAGGGGAACACCGGGGAGCTGTTTTTT. The chain combines TRBV6-6 with TRBJ2-2, with TRBD1 identical over 9 bases. Germline V gene lookup returns CDR1 MNHNY and CDR2 SVGAGI (reference sequence). This CDR3 is built from 18 residues. V was clipped by 4 bases and J by 1 base; unmatched bases: 10.